This T cell receptor beta chain was recorded in a study of cytomegalovirus exposure and HLA in healthy donors. Study-wide context: An earlier analysis identified fewer than 130 million unique TCR beta sequences in about 200 million T cells.

Primers included in the PCR were 60 Vbeta and 13 Jbeta primers. Only in-frame clones appear in the TCRdb table, and some are missing; sequencing was by immunoSEQ multiplex PCR. The data contain 100,000 or so clones, roughly three quarters of them singletons. The TCR was taken from a man younger than 40 in good health and CMV-seronegative. The specimen was PBMCs.

CDR3 nucleotide sequence: TGTGCCAGCAGGTGGACAGGGAATCAGCCCCAGCATTTT. Protein sequence: CASRWTGNQPQHF. The chain employs TRBV28 and TRBJ1-5, with 8 nucleotides matching TRBD1. The germline CDR1 and CDR2 sequences are MDHEN and SYDVKM. This CDR3 region has 13 residues. V lost 6 bases to trimming and J lost 4 bases; unmatched junction nucleotides: 2. The full variable domain, in which reference TRBV28 and TRBJ1-5 provide the parts outside the CDR3, is DVKVTQSSRYLVKRTGEKVFLECVQDMDHENMFWYRQDPGLGLRLIYFSYDVKMKEKGDIPEGYSVSREKKERFSLILESASTNQTSMYLCASRWTGNQPQHFGDGTRLSIL.